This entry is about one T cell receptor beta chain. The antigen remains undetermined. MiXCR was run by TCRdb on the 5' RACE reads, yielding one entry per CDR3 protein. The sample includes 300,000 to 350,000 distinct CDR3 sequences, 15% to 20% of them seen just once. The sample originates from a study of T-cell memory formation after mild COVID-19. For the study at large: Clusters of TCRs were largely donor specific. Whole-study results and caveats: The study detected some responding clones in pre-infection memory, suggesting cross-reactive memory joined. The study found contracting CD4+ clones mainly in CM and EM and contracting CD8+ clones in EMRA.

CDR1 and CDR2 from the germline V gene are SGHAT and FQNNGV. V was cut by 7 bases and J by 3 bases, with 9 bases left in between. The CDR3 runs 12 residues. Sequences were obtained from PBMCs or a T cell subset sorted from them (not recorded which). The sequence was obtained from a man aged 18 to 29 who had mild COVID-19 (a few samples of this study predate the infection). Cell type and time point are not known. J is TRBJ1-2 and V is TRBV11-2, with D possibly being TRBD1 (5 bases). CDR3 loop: CASTPGYYGYTF. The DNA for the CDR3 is TGTGCCAGCACCCCAGGGTACTATGGCTACACCTTC.